This T cell receptor (beta chain) was retrieved from a study of OX40 agonist ivuxolimab in advanced cancers. Study overall: Intravenous ivuxolimab was administered to patients every 2 weeks at 0.01 to 10 mg/kg. The study's findings and limits: In the expanded peripheral T cells, antigen specificity was never determined.

Generated by immunoSEQ multiplex PCR, the TCRdb table keeps only in-frame clones and is missing some. The table has about 20,000 clones, around 78% seen once; the top ten hold over 15%. This clone appeared a few times. Its antigen is still unknown. The germline V gene has CDR1 SEHNR and CDR2 FQNEAQ (reference sequence). Trimming cost V 5 bases and J 8 bases, with 19 bases left between them. The CDR3 covers 15 residues. V gene TRBV7-9 combines with J gene TRBJ2-1; D is perhaps TRBD2 (7 bases). This specimen consisted of CD4+ or CD8+ T cells sorted from blood, obtained in a trial of the OX40 agonist ivuxolimab. The receptor was derived from an adult with an advanced solid tumor such as melanoma, head and neck, liver or kidney cancer. CDR3 bases: TGTGCCAGCAGCCCCCTGGGGAGGGGGGGGGATGAGCAGTTCTTC. Amino acid sequence: CASSPLGRGGDEQFF.